This TCR beta chain came from a study of CXCR3-negative and CXCR3-positive naive CD8 T cells. This CDR3 has 14 residues. CDR1 and CDR2 (germline): LGHNA, YSLEER. The TRB cDNA libraries were prepared by 5' RACE with UMI labels. TCRdb derives one entry per CDR3 protein from the 5' RACE reads, leaving out DNA. This listing includes over 45,000 distinct CDR3 sequences. The receptor's source is a human donor in good health. Some clones in this sample may be carry-over from other donors' samples. Sequencing was performed on naive CXCR3- CD8+ T cells from blood. Documented subset: CD45RO-CCR7+CD27+CD95- naive CD8+ T cells lacking CXCR3 (TNR3-). The chain couples TRBV4-3 to TRBJ1-2. The CDR3 sequence is CASNDIRANCGYTF.